These 5 T cell receptor beta chains share one sample of origin, sequenced in a study of shared clonotypes between healthy human individuals. Libraries were prepared by immunoSEQ multiplex PCR; TCRdb keeps only in-frame clonotypes and omits some of them. This sample has over 400,000 clones, with 81% found just once. The sample consisted of PBMCs. The origin of the receptors is a woman in her thirties or forties in good health. Some clones in this sample may be carry-over from other donors' samples.

The gene calls are TRBV2 and TRBJ1-5; TRBD1 matches at 8 bases. CDR1 SNHLY and CDR2 FYNNEI come from the germline V gene. V dropped 3 bases and J dropped 6; count of bases not matched to a gene: 4. The CDR3 loop spans 14 amino acids. CDR3 sequence reads: CASSDRGRFQPQHF. CDR3 DNA sequence: TGTGCCAGCAGTGACAGGGGGCGATTTCAGCCCCAGCATTTT. The full variable domain, with the rest looked up from reference TRBV2 and TRBJ1-5, is EPEVTQTPSHQVTQMGQEVILRCVPISNHLYFYWYRQILGQKVEFLVSFYNNEISEKSEIFDDQFSVERPDGSNFTLKIRSTKLEDSAMYFCASSDRGRFQPQHFGDGTRLSIL.

A note on this clone: One base separates it from a far larger clone, so it is likely a read error. Other DNA sequences within the sample encode an identical CDR3. J is TRBJ2-2 and V is TRBV28; D gene unclear. The CDR3 is 14 residues long. In germline, CDR1 is MDHEN, CDR2 SYDVKM. CDR3 sequence reads: CASSLTRNTGELFF. The CDR3 DNA is TGTGCTAGCAGTTTAACCAGGAACACCGGGGAGCTGTTTTTT.

V usage is TRBV5-4 and J usage is TRBJ2-7; TRBD2 matches at 11 bases. The length of the CDR3 is 15 residues. Looked up from germline, CDR1 is SGHNT and CDR2 is YYREEE (reference sequence). V was pared by 0 bases and J by 7 bases, with 6 bases of the junction left unmatched. DNA of the CDR3: TGTGCCAGCAGCTTGGATCAGCTAGCGGGAGGAGAGCAGTACTTC. Protein product: CASSLDQLAGGEQYF.

The V call is TRBV12-5, the J call TRBJ1-5, with D hard to call. Germline V lookup: CDR1 LGHNT, CDR2 FRNRAP. The V end was cut by 6 bases, the J end by 0 bases, with 15 bases between. The CDR3 has 16 amino acids. Here the CDR3 DNA reads TGTGCTAGTGGGGGGAACAGAACATATAGCAATCAGCCCCAGCATTTT. This encodes CASGGNRTYSNQPQHF.

For this clone: A far more abundant clone sits one base away, making this likely a read error. The rearrangement joins TRBV5-4 to TRBJ2-2, with TRBD2 as a possible D gene (5 bases). There are 16 residues in the CDR3. Per germline, CDR1 SGHNT and CDR2 YYREEE (reference sequence). Here the CDR3 reads CASSLDRLANTGELSF. DNA for the CDR3: TGTGCCAGCAGCTTGGATAGACTCGCGAACACCGGGGAGCTGTCTTTT.